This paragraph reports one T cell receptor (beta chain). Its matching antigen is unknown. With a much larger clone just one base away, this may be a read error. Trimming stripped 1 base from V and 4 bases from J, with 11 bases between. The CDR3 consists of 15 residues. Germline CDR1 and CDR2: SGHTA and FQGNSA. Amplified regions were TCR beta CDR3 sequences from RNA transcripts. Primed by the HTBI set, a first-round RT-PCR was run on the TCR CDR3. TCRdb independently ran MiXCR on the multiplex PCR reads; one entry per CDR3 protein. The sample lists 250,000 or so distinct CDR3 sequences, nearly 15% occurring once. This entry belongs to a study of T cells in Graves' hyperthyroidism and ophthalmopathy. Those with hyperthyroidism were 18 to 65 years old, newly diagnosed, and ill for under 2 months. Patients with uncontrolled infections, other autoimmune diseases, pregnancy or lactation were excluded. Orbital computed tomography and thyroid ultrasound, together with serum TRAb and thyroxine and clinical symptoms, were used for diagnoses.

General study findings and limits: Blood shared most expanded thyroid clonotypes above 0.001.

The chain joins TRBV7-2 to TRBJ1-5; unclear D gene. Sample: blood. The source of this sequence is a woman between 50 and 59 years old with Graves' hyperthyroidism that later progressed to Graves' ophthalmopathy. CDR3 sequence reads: CASSLGVTENQPQHF. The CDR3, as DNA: TGTGCCAGCAGCTTAGGGGTCACGGAAAATCAGCCCCAGCATTTT. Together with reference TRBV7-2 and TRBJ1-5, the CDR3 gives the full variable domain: GAGVSQSPSNKVTEKGKDVELRCDPISGHTALYWYRQSLGQGLEFLIYFQGNSAPDKSGLPSDRFSAERTGGSVSTLTIQRTQQEDSAVYLCASSLGVTENQPQHFGDGTRLSIL.